This T cell receptor beta chain comes out of a study of T cells in narcolepsy. Whole-study context: Patients with NT1 or NT2 and healthy control donors were enrolled. The study's findings and limits: In some patient and control memory CD4+ samples, autoreactive clones were absent. Autoreactive HCRT-specific and TRIB2-specific clonotypes were marked in same-patient CSF-versus-blood CD4+ comparisons. Autoreactive clonotypes reportedly recurred in blood of same and different patients, not controls.

About this clone itself: No antigen is known for it.

The protocol was immunoSEQ multiplex PCR, while the TCRdb copy is restricted to in-frame clones and leaves out a portion. The sample gives around 35,000 clones, over 80% of which show up once; around 1% is in the top ten. The clonotype was recovered from a human donor in good health. The sample comprised memory (CD45RA-) CD4+ T cells from blood.

The chain's CDR3 is CASSVVLAGSNEQFF. DNA of the CDR3: TGTGCCAGCAGCGTAGTATTAGCGGGGTCCAATGAGCAGTTCTTC. V is TRBV9 and J is TRBJ2-1; 8 bases line up with TRBD2. J lost 6 bases, V lost 0 bases, and 5 bases had no gene match. CDR1 SGDLS and CDR2 YYNGEE come from the germline V gene. CDR3 length equals 15 residues.